Listed below are T cell receptor beta chains from one sample, sequenced in a study of OX40 agonist ivuxolimab in advanced cancers. Profiling relied on immunoSEQ multiplex PCR, and the TCRdb table lists in-frame clones only, not all of them. The sample consists of about 83,000 clones, about 86% of them appearing once. This specimen consisted of CD4+ or CD8+ T cells sorted from blood, obtained in a trial of the OX40 agonist ivuxolimab. These receptors all stem from an adult with an advanced solid tumor such as melanoma, head and neck, liver or kidney cancer. CDR3s include the opening cysteine and the closing phenylalanine or tryptophan. The order of the fields is CDR3 DNA, CDR3 protein, J gene, V gene, D gene, clone size. D genes are given only for firm matches. The size field is filled for only some rows; it gives once, few, many or a size class.

cdr3_nt: TGTGCCTGGAGTGTACTTGGGGGACCCCTCCACTTT
cdr3_aa: CAWSVLGGPLHF
j_call: TRBJ1-6
v_call: TRBV30
d_call: NA
clone_size: once

cdr3_nt: TGTGCCAGCAGCTTGTTAGCGGGGGGACATTCCGAGCAGTACTTC
cdr3_aa: CASSLLAGGHSEQYF
j_call: TRBJ2-7
v_call: TRBV5-6
d_call: TRBD2
clone_size: NA

cdr3_nt: TGTGCCTGGGCCCTGAGGCAGGGGGCGAACATTCAGTACTTC
cdr3_aa: CAWALRQGANIQYF
j_call: TRBJ2-4
v_call: TRBV30
d_call: TRBD1
clone_size: NA

cdr3_nt: TGCGCCAGCAGCCAAGTTAGCCGGGCCTACGAGCAGTACTTC
cdr3_aa: CASSQVSRAYEQYF
j_call: TRBJ2-7
v_call: TRBV4-1
d_call: NA
clone_size: NA

cdr3_nt: TGTGCCAGCAGTGAATATGGTCCTGGAAACACCATATATTTT
cdr3_aa: CASSEYGPGNTIYF
j_call: TRBJ1-3
v_call: TRBV25-1
d_call: NA
clone_size: NA

cdr3_nt: TGTGCCAGCTCACCACGACCCGGGACAGGGGGTCTATACGAGCAGTACTTC
cdr3_aa: CASSPRPGTGGLYEQYF
j_call: TRBJ2-7
v_call: TRBV18
d_call: TRBD1
clone_size: NA

cdr3_nt: TGTGCCAGCAGCCGAGGGACCGCTTCTGGGGCCAACGTCCTGACTTTC
cdr3_aa: CASSRGTASGANVLTF
j_call: TRBJ2-6
v_call: TRBV5-4
d_call: NA
clone_size: NA

cdr3_nt: TGTGCCAGCAGCTTAGCAGGCGGAGGTCACCCCTACAATGAGCAGTTCTTC
cdr3_aa: CASSLAGGGHPYNEQFF
j_call: TRBJ2-1
v_call: TRBV7-8
d_call: NA
clone_size: once

cdr3_nt: TGCGCCAGCAGCTTGGCCGGAGAGGGGTTCACCGGGGAGCTGTTTTTT
cdr3_aa: CASSLAGEGFTGELFF
j_call: TRBJ2-2
v_call: TRBV5-1
d_call: NA
clone_size: NA

cdr3_nt: TGCAGTGCCCGAAATTGGGGCGAGCAGTACTTC
cdr3_aa: CSARNWGEQYF
j_call: TRBJ2-7
v_call: TRBV20-1
d_call: NA
clone_size: once

cdr3_nt: TGTGCCACCAGCAGAGGGTCGACCGGGACTCGAAGGGGCGGGGAGCTGTTTTTT
cdr3_aa: CATSRGSTGTRRGGELFF
j_call: TRBJ2-2
v_call: TRBV15
d_call: NA
clone_size: once

cdr3_nt: TGTGCCAGCAGCCAAAAGCGGGGACTTAGAGATACGCAGTATTTT
cdr3_aa: CASSQKRGLRDTQYF
j_call: TRBJ2-3
v_call: TRBV14
d_call: TRBD2
clone_size: NA

cdr3_nt: TGCAGTGCACCGGCAGGGGAAAAACTGTTTTTT
cdr3_aa: CSAPAGEKLFF
j_call: TRBJ1-4
v_call: TRBV20-1
d_call: NA
clone_size: NA

cdr3_nt: TGTGCCAGCAGCGGGGCCCGGGGCACTGAAGCTTTCTTT
cdr3_aa: CASSGARGTEAFF
j_call: TRBJ1-1
v_call: TRBV9
d_call: NA
clone_size: NA

cdr3_nt: TGTGCCAGCAGCTTATTGGCCAGCCAAGAGACCCAGTACTTC
cdr3_aa: CASSLLASQETQYF
j_call: TRBJ2-5
v_call: TRBV7-9
d_call: NA
clone_size: NA

cdr3_nt: TGTGCCAGCAGCTTCCAGTACACCTACGAGCAGTACTTC
cdr3_aa: CASSFQYTYEQYF
j_call: TRBJ2-7
v_call: TRBV5-6
d_call: NA
clone_size: NA